The present T cell receptor beta chain was sequenced within a study of cytomegalovirus exposure and HLA in healthy donors. Study conclusions and caveats: The classifier reportedly diagnosed cytomegalovirus status with high sensitivity and specificity.

The CDR3 contains 16 residues. V lost 0 bases and J lost 0, with 8 bases in between. Germline CDR1 is MNHNS and CDR2 is SASEGT. 13 Jbeta primers and 60 Vbeta primers were used for the PCR. Clones were sequenced by immunoSEQ multiplex PCR, and TCRdb holds only the in-frame ones, with some missing. The sample has 150,000 or so clones; 75% to 90% are singletons. To note about this clone: Its antigen is unknown.

The chain carries TRBV6-1 and TRBJ1-4, with D maybe TRBD1 (6 bases). Sequenced material: PBMCs. This clonotype originated in a man between 18 and 35 years old in good health and CMV-seropositive. DNA of the CDR3: TGTGCCAGCAGTGAAGCCCCAGGGGCAACTAATGAAAAACTGTTTTTT. It is translated as CASSEAPGATNEKLFF.